This TCR beta chain was sequenced during a study of T cell clones after liver transplantation. Study information: TCRbeta sequencing after a pre-transplant mixed lymphocyte reaction identified graft-donor-reactive clones, later tracked in post-transplant blood.

CDR1 and CDR2 from the germline V gene are GTSNPN and SVGIG (reference sequence). There are 12 residues in the CDR3. V lost 2 bases to trimming and J lost 2 bases; unmatched junction nucleotides: 0. Assay: immunoSEQ multiplex PCR; the TCRdb copy retains only in-frame clones and omits some. The table has tens of thousands of clones, roughly two thirds seen once. Sequencing was performed on CD4+ T cells from blood, taken before liver transplant. The TCR was taken from a human donor who received a liver transplant. The rearrangement links TRBV30 to TRBJ2-7; 7 positions agree with TRBD2. CDR3 amino acids: CAWSRGAYEQYF. The CDR3 coding sequence is TGTGCCTGGAGTCGGGGGGCCTACGAGCAGTACTTC.